Given below is one TCR beta chain in context. Clones were sequenced by immunoSEQ multiplex PCR, and TCRdb holds only the in-frame ones, with some missing. This table has 200,000 to 300,000 clones, about 89% appearing once. The sample belongs to a study of blood T cell repertoires in COVID-19. Looking at the study overall: PBMCs, B-cell-depleted T cells, or T cells provided the cDNA or gDNA that made up the material.

Germline V gene sequence: CDR1 MGHDK, CDR2 SYGVNS. The CDR3 spans 13 residues. V shed 6 bases, J shed 0 bases, and the junction held 0 bases outside the gene matches. The genes are TRBV25-1 and TRBJ1-1; 8 bases match TRBD1. This clonotype originated in a man in his forties or fifties who had recovered from COVID-19. The sample was peripheral blood. Here the CDR3 DNA reads TGTGCCAGCAGGGACAGGGTGAACACTGAAGCTTTCTTT. Translated: CASRDRVNTEAFF.